The TCR beta chain described here comes from a study of T cell responses to AZD1222 COVID-19 vaccine. Study-level points and caveats: Just a handful of AZD1222 recipients tested seropositive at baseline. Donors were largely white British and mainly female; clonal diversity was possibly underestimated. Close to half of all spike-specific TCRs reportedly target regions of the variants that are unmutated.

For this clone: Its antigen remains unknown.

V lost 0 bases and J 1 base, leaving 13 bases between the germline ends. Germline CDR1 is MNHEY and CDR2 is SVGAGI. The CDR3 spans 16 residues. Using immunoSEQ multiplex PCR, the repertoire was profiled, and TCRdb retains in-frame clones only, with some absent. The data hold under 150,000 clones, with roughly 90% observed a single time. Sequences were derived from peripheral blood, sampled 28 days after the second AZD1222 dose. This TCR was sampled from an adult who received the AZD1222 COVID-19 vaccine. The chain recombines TRBV6-5 with TRBJ2-7; the D call may be TRBD1 or TRBD2 (7 bases each). The CDR3, as DNA: TGTGCCAGCAGTTACTCGACAGGGAGGGTTTCCTACGAGCAGTACTTC. Its protein product is CASSYSTGRVSYEQYF.